This TCR beta chain comes out of a study of response to subunit inactivated influenza vaccine. A single record per CDR3 protein comes from TCRdb applying MiXCR to the RT-PCR reads. Of hundreds of thousands of distinct CDR3 sequences listed, approximately 10% are singletons. At least ten counts were recorded for this clonotype. Antigen specificity is unknown. Study-wide findings and caveats: The authors put forward the suggestion that each seasonal influenza vaccination may bring in only a limited number of new T cells.

The germline V gene encodes CDR1 MGHRA and CDR2 YSYEKL. The CDR3 extends over 15 amino acids. V lost 2 bases to trimming and J lost 3 bases; unmatched junction nucleotides: 7. Sequencing was performed on PBMCs from blood, taken on the day of vaccination. The chain has TRBV4-1 and TRBJ2-7; 7 nucleotides agree with TRBD1. The sequence was collected from a man aged 50 or older who received an inactivated influenza vaccine. This CDR3 reads CASSQWTGVNYEQYF. CDR3 nucleotides: TGCGCCAGCAGCCAATGGACAGGAGTTAACTACGAGCAGTACTTC.